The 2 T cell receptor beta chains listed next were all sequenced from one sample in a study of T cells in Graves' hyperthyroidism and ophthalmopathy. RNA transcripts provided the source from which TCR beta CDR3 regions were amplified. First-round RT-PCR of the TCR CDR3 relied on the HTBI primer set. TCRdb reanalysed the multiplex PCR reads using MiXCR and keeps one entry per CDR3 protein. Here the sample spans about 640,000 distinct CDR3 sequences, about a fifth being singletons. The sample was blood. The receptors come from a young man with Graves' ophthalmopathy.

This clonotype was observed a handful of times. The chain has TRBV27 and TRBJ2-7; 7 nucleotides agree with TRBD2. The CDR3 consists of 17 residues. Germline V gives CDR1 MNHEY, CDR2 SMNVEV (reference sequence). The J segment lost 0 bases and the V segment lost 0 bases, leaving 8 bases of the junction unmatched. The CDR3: CASSLSAGDGRSYEQYF. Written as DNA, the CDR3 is TGTGCCAGCAGTTTATCCGCGGGGGACGGACGCTCCTACGAGCAGTACTTC.

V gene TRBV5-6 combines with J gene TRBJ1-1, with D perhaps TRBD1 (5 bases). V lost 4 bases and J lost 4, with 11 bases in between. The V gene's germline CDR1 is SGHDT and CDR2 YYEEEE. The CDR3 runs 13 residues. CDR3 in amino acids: CASSVRGVTEAFF. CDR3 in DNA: TGTGCCAGCAGCGTGAGGGGAGTCACTGAAGCTTTCTTT.